This TCR beta chain was documented in a study of OX40 agonist ivuxolimab in advanced cancers. Study-level information: Dose-escalation subjects each had hepatocellular carcinoma, melanoma, renal cell or head and neck cancer. From 23 to 79 years was the age range, with a mean of approximately 58 years, and approximately 80% were male. Findings of the study overall: With doses of 0.1 to 3.0 mg/kg, CD4+ and CD8+ blood T cells had undergone clonal expansion by week 6.

Notes on this clone: The antigen is undetermined.

The table came from immunoSEQ multiplex PCR; TCRdb's copy has only in-frame clones and leaves some out. This sample yields tens of thousands of clones, of which roughly 88% are seen a single time; about 1% belongs to the top ten. V lost 4 bases to trimming and J lost 4 bases; unmatched junction nucleotides: 10. Germline CDR1 reads SGDLS; CDR2 reads YYNGEE. The CDR3 loop spans 15 amino acids. The origin of this receptor is an adult with an advanced solid tumor such as melanoma, head and neck, liver or kidney cancer. This sequence joins TRBV9 and TRBJ2-7, with 8 bases fitting TRBD2. This sample comprised CD4+ or CD8+ T cells sorted from blood, obtained in a trial of the OX40 agonist ivuxolimab. CDR3 amino acids: CASSPGGANVYEQYF. DNA for the CDR3: TGTGCCAGCAGCCCGGGAGGGGCGAACGTTTACGAGCAGTACTTC.